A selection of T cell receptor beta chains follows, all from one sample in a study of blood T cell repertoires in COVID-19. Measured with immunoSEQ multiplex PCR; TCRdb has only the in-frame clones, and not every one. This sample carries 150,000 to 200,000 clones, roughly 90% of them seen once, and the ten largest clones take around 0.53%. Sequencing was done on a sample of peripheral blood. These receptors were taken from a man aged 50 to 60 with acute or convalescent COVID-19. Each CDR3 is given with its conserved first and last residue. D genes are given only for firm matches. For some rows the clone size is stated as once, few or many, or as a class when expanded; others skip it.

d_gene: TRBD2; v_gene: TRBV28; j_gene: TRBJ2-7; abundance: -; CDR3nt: TGTGCCAGCAGTTTGTCTAGCGGTTCCTACGAGCAGTACTTC; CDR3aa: CASSLSSGSYEQYF
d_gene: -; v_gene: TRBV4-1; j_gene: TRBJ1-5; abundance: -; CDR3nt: TGCGCCAGCAGCCAGGTAACAGGGTCCAATCAGCCCCAGCATTTT; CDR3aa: CASSQVTGSNQPQHF
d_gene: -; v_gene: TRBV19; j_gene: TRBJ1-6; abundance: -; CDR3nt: TGTGCCAGTGACTCTCAGGGGTTTAATTCACCCCTCCACTTT; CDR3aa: CASDSQGFNSPLHF
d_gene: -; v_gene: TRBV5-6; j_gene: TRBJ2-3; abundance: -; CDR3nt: TGTGCCAGCAGCTTGGGACTCGGCACAGATACGCAGTATTTT; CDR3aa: CASSLGLGTDTQYF
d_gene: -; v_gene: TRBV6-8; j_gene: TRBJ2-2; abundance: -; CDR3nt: TGTGCCAGCATTCGGGGGACCGGGGAGCTGTTTTTT; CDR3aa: CASIRGTGELFF
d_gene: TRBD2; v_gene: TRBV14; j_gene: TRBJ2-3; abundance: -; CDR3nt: TGTGCCAGCAGCCAATCACGGGCCACCTGGGGGAGCGGGAGTGCAGATACGCAGTATTTT; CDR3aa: CASSQSRATWGSGSADTQYF
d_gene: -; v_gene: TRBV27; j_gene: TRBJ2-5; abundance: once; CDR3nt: TGTGCCAGCGGGCCTATTGGGGGGTCCCATCCGGAAGAAGAGACCCAGTACTTC; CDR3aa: CASGPIGGSHPEEETQYF
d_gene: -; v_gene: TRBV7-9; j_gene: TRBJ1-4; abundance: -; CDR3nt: TGTGCCAGCAGCTTAGGGGGGCGAGGGCAAGCTAATGAAAAACTGTTTTTT; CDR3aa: CASSLGGRGQANEKLFF
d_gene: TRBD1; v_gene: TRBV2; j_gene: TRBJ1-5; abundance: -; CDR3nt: TGTGCCAGCAGTGAAGCGGCCCCGGGACAGGGCCCTTTCAGGAATCAGCCCCAGCATTTT; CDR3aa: CASSEAAPGQGPFRNQPQHF
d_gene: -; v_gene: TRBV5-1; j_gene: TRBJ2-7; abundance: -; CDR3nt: TGCGCCAGCAGCTTGTCCCAGGGTCCGACCTACGAGCAGTACTTC; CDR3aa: CASSLSQGPTYEQYF
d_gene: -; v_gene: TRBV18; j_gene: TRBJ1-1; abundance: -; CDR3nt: TGTGCCAGCTCACCACCGTCAGGGGACCTCATGAACACTGAAGCTTTCTTT; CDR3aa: CASSPPSGDLMNTEAFF
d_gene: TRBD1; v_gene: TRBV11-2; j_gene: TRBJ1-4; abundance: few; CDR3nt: TGTGCCAGCAGCTTAGTGGGGACAGTTAATGAAAAACTGTTTTTT; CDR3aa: CASSLVGTVNEKLFF
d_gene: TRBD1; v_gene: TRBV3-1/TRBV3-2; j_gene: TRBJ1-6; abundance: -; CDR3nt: TGTGCCAGCAGCCTTAAGACAGGGGCCCTCACGGATTCACCCCTCCACTTT; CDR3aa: CASSLKTGALTDSPLHF
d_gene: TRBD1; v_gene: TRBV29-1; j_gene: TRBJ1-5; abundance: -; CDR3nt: TGCAGCGTTGGGTCGGCGACAGGGATGGATCAGCCCCAGCATTTT; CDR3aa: CSVGSATGMDQPQHF
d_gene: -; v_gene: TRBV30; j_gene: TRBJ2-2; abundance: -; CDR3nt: TGTGCCTGGAGTTCAGGGGTTGGCGGGGAGCTGTTTTTT; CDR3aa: CAWSSGVGGELFF
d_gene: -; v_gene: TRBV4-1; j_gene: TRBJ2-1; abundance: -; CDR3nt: TGCGCCAGCAGCCAAGAGCCTATCGGGAGTAGTAAGGAGCAGTTCTTC; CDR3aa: CASSQEPIGSSKEQFF
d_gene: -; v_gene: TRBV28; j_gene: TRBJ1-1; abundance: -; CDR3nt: TGTGCCAGCAGTTGGGGGGGGAACACTGAAGCTTTCTTT; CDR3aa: CASSWGGNTEAFF
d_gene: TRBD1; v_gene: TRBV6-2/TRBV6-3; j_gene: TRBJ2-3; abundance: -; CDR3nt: TGTGCCAGCAGTTACCGGGGACAGGCCACAGATACGCAGTATTTT; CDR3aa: CASSYRGQATDTQYF
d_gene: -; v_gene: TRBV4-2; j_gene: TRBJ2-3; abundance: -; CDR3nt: TGTGCCAGCAGCCAAGGCGCAGGCAGGGGCACAGATACGCAGTATTTT; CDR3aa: CASSQGAGRGTDTQYF
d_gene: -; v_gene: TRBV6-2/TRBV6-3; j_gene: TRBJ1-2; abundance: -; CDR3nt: TGTGCCAGCAGTAAAACAGATAACTATGGCTACACCTTC; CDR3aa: CASSKTDNYGYTF
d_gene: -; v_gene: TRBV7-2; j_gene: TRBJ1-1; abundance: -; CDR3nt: TGTGCCAGCAGCTTCCCTGGGGCCCACACTGAAGCTTTCTTT; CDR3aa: CASSFPGAHTEAFF
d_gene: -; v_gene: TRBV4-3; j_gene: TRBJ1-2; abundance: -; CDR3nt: TGCGCCAGCAGCCAAGTAGCGCAGAAAAACTATGGCTACACCTTC; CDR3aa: CASSQVAQKNYGYTF
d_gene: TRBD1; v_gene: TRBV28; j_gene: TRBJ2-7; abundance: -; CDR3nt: TGTGCCAGCAGTCCATGGACAGGTCTGACCTACGAGCAGTACTTC; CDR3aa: CASSPWTGLTYEQYF
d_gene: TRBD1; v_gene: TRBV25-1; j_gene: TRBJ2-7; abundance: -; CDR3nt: TGTGCCAGCACTCCCCGGGACAGGATCTACGAGCAGTACTTC; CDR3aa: CASTPRDRIYEQYF
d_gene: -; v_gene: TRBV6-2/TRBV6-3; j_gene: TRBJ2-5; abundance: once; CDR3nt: TGTGCCAGCAGTTACCCCGGAAGGAGGCGTGAGACCCAGTACTTC; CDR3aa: CASSYPGRRRETQYF
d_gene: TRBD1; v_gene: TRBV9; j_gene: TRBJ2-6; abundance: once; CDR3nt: TGTGCCAGCAGCGTCCGGGACAGATTCTCTGGGGCCAACGTCCTGACTTTC; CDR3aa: CASSVRDRFSGANVLTF
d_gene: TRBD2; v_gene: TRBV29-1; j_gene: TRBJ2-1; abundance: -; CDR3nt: TGCAGCGTTGGACCGGCTAGCGGGAGCTATGAGCAGTTCTTC; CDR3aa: CSVGPASGSYEQFF
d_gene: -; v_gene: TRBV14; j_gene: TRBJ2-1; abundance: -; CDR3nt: TGTGCCAGCAGCCCCTTAGTCTCCTACAATGAGCAGTTCTTC; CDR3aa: CASSPLVSYNEQFF
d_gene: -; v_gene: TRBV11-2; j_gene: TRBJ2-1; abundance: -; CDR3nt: TGTGCCAGCAGCTTAGCCTGGCCCTACAATGAGCAGTTCTTC; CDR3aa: CASSLAWPYNEQFF
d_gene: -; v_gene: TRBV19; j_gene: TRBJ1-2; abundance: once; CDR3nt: TGTGCCAGTAGTATCAGGGAAAACTATGGCTACACCTTC; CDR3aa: CASSIRENYGYTF
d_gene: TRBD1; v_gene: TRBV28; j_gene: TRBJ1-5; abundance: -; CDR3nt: TGTGCCAGCACCTCGGACAGGGTTGGGAATCAGCCCCAGCATTTT; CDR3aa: CASTSDRVGNQPQHF
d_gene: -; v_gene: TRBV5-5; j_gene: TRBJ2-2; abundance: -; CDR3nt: TGTGCCAGCAGCCCCAGGGTTGGCACCGGGGAGCTGTTTTTT; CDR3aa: CASSPRVGTGELFF
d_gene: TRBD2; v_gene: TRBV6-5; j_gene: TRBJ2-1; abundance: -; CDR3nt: TGTGCCAGCAGTTACTCGGCTAGCGGATCCTACAATGAGCAGTTCTTC; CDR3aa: CASSYSASGSYNEQFF
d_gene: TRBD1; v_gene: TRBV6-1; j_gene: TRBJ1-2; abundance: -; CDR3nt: TGTGCCAGCAGTGAACCGGGACAGGGTAACTATGGCTACACCTTC; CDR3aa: CASSEPGQGNYGYTF
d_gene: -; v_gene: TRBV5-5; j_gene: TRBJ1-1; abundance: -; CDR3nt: TGTGCCAGCAGCGGAGTACTCCTCGCCTCAGGGCCAGCTTTCTTT; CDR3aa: CASSGVLLASGPAFF
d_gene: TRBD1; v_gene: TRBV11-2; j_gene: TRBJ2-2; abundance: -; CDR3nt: TGTGCCAGCAGCTTAGATAGGCTTCGACAGGGTGATGGGGAGCTGTTTTTT; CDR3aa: CASSLDRLRQGDGELFF
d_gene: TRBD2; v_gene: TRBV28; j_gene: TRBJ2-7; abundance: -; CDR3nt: TGTGCCAGCAGTTTAGTTAGCGGGATATCCTACGAGCAGTACTTC; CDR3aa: CASSLVSGISYEQYF
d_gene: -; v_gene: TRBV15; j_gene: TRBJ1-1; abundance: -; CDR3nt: TGTGCCACCAGCAGAGATAAGGGGGTGAACACTGAAGCTTTCTTT; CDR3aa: CATSRDKGVNTEAFF
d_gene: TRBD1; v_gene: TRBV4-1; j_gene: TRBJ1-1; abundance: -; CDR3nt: TGCGCCAGCAGCCAAGCCGGGACAGAGCGAAACACTGAAGCTTTCTTT; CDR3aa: CASSQAGTERNTEAFF
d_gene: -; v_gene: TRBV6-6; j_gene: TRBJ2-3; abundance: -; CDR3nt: TGTGCCAGCACAAAAGACAGTACTGGGCTAGATACGCAGTATTTT; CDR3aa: CASTKDSTGLDTQYF
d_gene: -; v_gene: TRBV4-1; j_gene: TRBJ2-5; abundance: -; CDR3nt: TGCGCCAGCAGGCAATACGGGTCCCAAGAGACCCAGTACTTC; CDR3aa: CASRQYGSQETQYF
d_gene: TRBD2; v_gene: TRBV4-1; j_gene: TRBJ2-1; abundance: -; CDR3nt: TGCGCCAGCAGCCAAGATCCCCCACTAGCGGGTGAAAATGAGCAGTTCTTC; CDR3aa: CASSQDPPLAGENEQFF
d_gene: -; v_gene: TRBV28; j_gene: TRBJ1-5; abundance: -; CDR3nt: TGTGCCAGCAGTTTATTCAGGGAGGGCGGCAATCAGCCCCAGCATTTT; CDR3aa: CASSLFREGGNQPQHF
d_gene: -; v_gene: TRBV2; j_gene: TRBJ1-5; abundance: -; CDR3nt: TGTGCCAGCAGCAGGGTAAGGGGGCCCCAGCATTTT; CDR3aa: CASSRVRGPQHF
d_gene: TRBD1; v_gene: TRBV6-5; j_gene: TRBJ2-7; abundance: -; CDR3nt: TGTGCCAGCAGTAAACGGGACAGGGACGAGCAGTACTTC; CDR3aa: CASSKRDRDEQYF
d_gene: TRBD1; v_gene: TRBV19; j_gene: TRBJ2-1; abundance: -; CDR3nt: TGTGCCAGTAGCGAAACAGGGGGGTCCTACAATGAGCAGTTCTTC; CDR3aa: CASSETGGSYNEQFF
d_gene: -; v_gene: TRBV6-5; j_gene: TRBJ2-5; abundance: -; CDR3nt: TGTGCCAGCAGTTACCTACAGGGATATCAAGAGACCCAGTACTTC; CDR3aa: CASSYLQGYQETQYF
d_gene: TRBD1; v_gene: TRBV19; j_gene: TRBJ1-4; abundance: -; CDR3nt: TGTGCCAGTAGGACTACAGGGGTGGCTAATGAAAAACTGTTTTTT; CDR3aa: CASRTTGVANEKLFF
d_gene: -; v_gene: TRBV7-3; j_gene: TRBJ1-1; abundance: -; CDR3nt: TGTGCCAGCAGCTCAACTCCAGGGAACACTGAAGCTTTCTTT; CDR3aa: CASSSTPGNTEAFF
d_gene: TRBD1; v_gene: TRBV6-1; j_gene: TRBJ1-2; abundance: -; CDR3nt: TGTGCCAGCAGTGAAGCTGGGGGGACAGCCTATGGCTACACCTTC; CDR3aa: CASSEAGGTAYGYTF
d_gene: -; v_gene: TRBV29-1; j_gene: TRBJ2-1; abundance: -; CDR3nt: TGCAGCGTCCACTACAATGAGCAGTTCTTC; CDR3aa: CSVHYNEQFF
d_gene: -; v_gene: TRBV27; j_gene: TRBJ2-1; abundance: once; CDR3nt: TGTGCCAGCAGGTCAACTAGCAATGAGCAGTTCTTC; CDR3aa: CASRSTSNEQFF
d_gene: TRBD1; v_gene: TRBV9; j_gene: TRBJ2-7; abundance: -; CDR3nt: TGTGCCAGCAGCGTAGAGGTGGGACAGGGGTCCGAGCAGTACTTC; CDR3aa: CASSVEVGQGSEQYF
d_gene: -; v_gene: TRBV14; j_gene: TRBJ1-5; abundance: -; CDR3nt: TGTGCCAGCAGCCAAGATAAGAGAGGTCCCCAGCATTTT; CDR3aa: CASSQDKRGPQHF
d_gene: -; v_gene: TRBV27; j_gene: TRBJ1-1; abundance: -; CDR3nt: TGTGCCAGCAGTTTTCACCGGGGACTCATGAACACTGAAGCTTTCTTT; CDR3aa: CASSFHRGLMNTEAFF
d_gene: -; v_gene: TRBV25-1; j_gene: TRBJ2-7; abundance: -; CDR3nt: TGTGCCAGCACCCTCAGGGGAGCGCGGGCCTACGAGCAGTACTTC; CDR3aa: CASTLRGARAYEQYF
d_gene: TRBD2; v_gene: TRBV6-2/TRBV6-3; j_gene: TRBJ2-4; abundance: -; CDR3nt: TGTGCCAGCAGTTACTCGACGCGGGGGAAGGTCAAAAACATTCAGTACTTC; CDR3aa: CASSYSTRGKVKNIQYF
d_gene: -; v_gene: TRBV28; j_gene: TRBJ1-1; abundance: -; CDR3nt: TGTGCCAGCAGTTTCTCCTCAGGGGTTACTGAAGCTTTCTTT; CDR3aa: CASSFSSGVTEAFF
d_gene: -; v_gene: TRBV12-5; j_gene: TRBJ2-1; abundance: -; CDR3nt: TGTGCTAGTGTTTTAGGAGGCCAGTTCTTC; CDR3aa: CASVLGGQFF